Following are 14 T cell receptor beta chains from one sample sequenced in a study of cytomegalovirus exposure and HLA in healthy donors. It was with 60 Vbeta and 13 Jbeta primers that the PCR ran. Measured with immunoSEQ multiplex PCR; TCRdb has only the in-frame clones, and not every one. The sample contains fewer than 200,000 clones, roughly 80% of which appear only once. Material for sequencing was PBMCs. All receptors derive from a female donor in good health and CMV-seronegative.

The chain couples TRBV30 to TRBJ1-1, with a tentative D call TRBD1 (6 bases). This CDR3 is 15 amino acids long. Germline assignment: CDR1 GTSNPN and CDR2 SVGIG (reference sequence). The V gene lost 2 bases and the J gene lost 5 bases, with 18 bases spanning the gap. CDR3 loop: CAWSRWGGQVTEAFF. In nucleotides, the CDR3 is TGTGCCTGGAGTCGCTGGGGGGGCCAGGTAACTGAAGCTTTCTTT.

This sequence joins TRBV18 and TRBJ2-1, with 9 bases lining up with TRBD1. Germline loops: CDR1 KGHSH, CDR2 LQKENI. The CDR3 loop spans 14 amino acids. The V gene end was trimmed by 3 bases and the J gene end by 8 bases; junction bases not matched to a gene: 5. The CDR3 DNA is TGTGCCAGCTCACCCGGGACAGGGTGGGATGAGCAGTTCTTC. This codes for CASSPGTGWDEQFF. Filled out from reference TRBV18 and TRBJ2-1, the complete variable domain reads NAGVMQNPRHLVRRRGQEARLRCSPMKGHSHVYWYRQLPEEGLKFMVYLQKENIIDESGMPKERFSAEFPKEGPSILRIQQVVRGDSAAYFCASSPGTGWDEQFFGPGTRLTVL.

The CDR3 nucleotides read TGCGCCAGCAGCACCCGACTAGAATCGGTCGGGGAGCTGTTTTTT. Translated, it gives CASSTRLESVGELFF. The genes are TRBV5-1 and TRBJ2-2, with D tentatively TRBD2 (6 bases). CDR3 length: 15 residues. Trimming cost V 4 bases and J 7 bases, with 17 bases left between them. Germline CDR1 SGHRS, CDR2 YFSETQ.

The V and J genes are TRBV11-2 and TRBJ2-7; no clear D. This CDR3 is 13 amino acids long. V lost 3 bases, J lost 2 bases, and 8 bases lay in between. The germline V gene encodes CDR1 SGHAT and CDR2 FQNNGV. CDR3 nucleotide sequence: TGTGCCAGCAGCTTGGGCATAACCTACGAGCAGTACTTC. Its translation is CASSLGITYEQYF.

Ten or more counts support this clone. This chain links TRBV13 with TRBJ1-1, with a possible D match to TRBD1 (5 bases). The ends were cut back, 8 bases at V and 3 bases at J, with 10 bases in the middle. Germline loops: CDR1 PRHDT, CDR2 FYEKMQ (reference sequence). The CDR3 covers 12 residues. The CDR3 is CASGQGDTEAFF. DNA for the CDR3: TGTGCCAGCGGGCAGGGTGACACTGAAGCTTTCTTT.

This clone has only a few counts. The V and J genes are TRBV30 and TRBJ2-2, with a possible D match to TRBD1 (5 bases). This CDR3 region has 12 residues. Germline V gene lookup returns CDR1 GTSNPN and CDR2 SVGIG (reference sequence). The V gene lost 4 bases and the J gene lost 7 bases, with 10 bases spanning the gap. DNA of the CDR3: TGTGCCTGGACTCTAGGACACGGGGAGCTGTTTTTT. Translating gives CAWTLGHGELFF.

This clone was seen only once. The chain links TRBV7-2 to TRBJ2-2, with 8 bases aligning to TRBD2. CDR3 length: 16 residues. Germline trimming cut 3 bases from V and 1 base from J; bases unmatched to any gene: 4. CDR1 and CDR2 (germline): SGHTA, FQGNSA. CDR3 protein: CASSFRLAGNTGELFF. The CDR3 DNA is TGTGCCAGCAGCTTTAGGCTAGCGGGGAACACCGGGGAGCTGTTTTTT.

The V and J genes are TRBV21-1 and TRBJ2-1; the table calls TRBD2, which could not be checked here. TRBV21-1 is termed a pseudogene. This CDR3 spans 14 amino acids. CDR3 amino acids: CASRRGTEYNEQFF. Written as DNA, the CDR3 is TGTGCCAGCAGGCGGGGGACCGAATACAATGAGCAGTTCTTC.

This CDR3 is CASRKDWGGLAGELFF. Here the CDR3 DNA reads TGTGCCAGTAGGAAAGATTGGGGGGGCCTTGCTGGGGAGCTGTTTTTT. V gene TRBV19 combines with J gene TRBJ2-2, with a weak D call TRBD2 (7 bases). V lost 6 bases, J lost 8 bases, and 22 bases lay in between. This CDR3 is 16 amino acids long. CDR1 and CDR2 from the germline V gene are LNHDA and SQIVND (reference sequence).

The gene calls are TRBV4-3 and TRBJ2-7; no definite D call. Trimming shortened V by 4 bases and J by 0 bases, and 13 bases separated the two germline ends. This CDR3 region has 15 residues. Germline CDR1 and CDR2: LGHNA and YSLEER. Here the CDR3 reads CASSRDLESSYEQYF. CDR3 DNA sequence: TGCGCCAGCAGCCGTGATCTAGAGAGCTCCTACGAGCAGTACTTC.

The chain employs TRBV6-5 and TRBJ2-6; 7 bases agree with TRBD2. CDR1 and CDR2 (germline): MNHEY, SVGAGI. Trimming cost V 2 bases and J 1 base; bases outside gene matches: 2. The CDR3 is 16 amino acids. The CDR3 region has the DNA TGTGCCAGCAGTTACAGGGGAGGGTCTGGGGCCAACGTCCTGACTTTC. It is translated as CASSYRGGSGANVLTF.

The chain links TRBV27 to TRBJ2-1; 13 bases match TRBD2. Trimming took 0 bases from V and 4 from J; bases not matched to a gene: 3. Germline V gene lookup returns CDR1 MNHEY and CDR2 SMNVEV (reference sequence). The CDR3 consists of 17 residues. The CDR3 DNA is TGTGCCAGCAGTTTATCGACGGGACTAGCGGGATACAATGAGCAGTTCTTC. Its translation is CASSLSTGLAGYNEQFF.

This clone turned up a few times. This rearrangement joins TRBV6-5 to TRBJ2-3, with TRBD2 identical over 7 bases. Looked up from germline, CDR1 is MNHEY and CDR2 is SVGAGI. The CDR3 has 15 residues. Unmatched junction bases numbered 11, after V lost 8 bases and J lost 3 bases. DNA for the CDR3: TGTGCCAGCCAAAGGCCGGGGGGTTCAACAGATACGCAGTATTTT. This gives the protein CASQRPGGSTDTQYF.

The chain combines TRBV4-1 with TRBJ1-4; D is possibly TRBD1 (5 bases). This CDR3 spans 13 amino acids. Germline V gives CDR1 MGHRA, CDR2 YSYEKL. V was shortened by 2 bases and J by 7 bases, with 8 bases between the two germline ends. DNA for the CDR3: TGCGCCAGCAGCCAACCGGGGGTTGAAAAACTGTTTTTT. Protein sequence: CASSQPGVEKLFF.